The 27 T cell receptor beta chains reported below all come from one sample, sequenced in a study of T cell changes during pregnancy in multiple sclerosis. The repertoire was sequenced with immunoSEQ multiplex PCR; TCRdb's copy has only in-frame clones and lacks some. Of 15,000 or so clones listed, 95% to 97% are singletons. Sequences were derived from peripheral blood, sampled in the third trimester of pregnancy. Receptor source: a female donor with multiple sclerosis, enrolled in a pregnancy study.

This chain links TRBV19 with TRBJ2-7, with D maybe TRBD1 (6 bases). Trimming took 10 bases from V and 3 from J, leaving 19 bases between them. Germline loops: CDR1 LNHDA, CDR2 SQIVND (reference sequence). The CDR3 covers 14 residues. The CDR3 DNA is TGTGCCACTAGACGGACAGTCTCCTTCTACGAGCAGTACTTC. Translating gives CATRRTVSFYEQYF. The variable domain in full, with the rest retrieved from reference TRBV19 and TRBJ2-7, is DGGITQSPKYLFRKEGQNVTLSCEQNLNHDAMYWYRQDPGQGLRLIYYSQIVNDFQKGDIAEGYSVSREKKESFPLTVTSAQKNPTAFYLCATRRTVSFYEQYFGPGTRLTVT.

CDR3 protein: CASSRSGTGDTEAFF. As DNA, the CDR3 is TGTGCCAGCAGCCGTTCCGGGACAGGGGACACTGAAGCTTTCTTT. The genes are TRBV7-9 and TRBJ1-1; 10 bases line up with TRBD1. V dropped 5 bases and J dropped 3; count of bases not matched to a gene: 6. This CDR3 spans 15 amino acids. Per germline, CDR1 SEHNR and CDR2 FQNEAQ (reference sequence).

V usage is TRBV29-1 and J usage is TRBJ2-5; no clear D gene. Germline loops: CDR1 SQVTM, CDR2 ANQGSEA. This CDR3 has 13 amino acids. V lost 5 bases and J lost 5, with 15 bases in between. Here the CDR3 reads CSVTHTGPETQYF. CDR3 sequence (DNA): TGCAGCGTTACCCACACGGGTCCGGAGACCCAGTACTTC.

This chain uses TRBV9 with TRBJ2-7; 12 nucleotides align to TRBD2. J gave up 5 bases and V 4 bases, and 7 bases lay outside the gene matches. The CDR3 totals 15 residues. Germline-derived CDR1 and CDR2 are SGDLS and YYNGEE. The CDR3 DNA follows: TGTGCCAGCAGCTTGACTAGCGGGGGTGCCGACGAGCAGTACTTC. It codes for CASSLTSGGADEQYF. Combining the CDR3 with reference TRBV9 and TRBJ2-7 gives the whole variable domain DSGVTQTPKHLITATGQRVTLRCSPRSGDLSVYWYQQSLDQGLQFLIQYYNGEERAKGNILERFSAQQFPDLHSELNLSSLELGDSALYFCASSLTSGGADEQYFGPGTRLTVT.

This clone was detected once. The chain carries TRBV18 and TRBJ2-1; 9 nucleotides match TRBD2. The CDR3 has 15 amino acids. With V trimmed by 2 bases and J by 5 bases, 4 bases remained unmatched. CDR1 is KGHSH, CDR2 LQKENI, per germline. This chain's CDR3 is CASSPRAGGDNEQFF. The CDR3 bases are TGTGCCAGCTCACCAAGGGCGGGAGGGGACAATGAGCAGTTCTTC.

The J gene is TRBJ2-1, the V gene TRBV7-8; possibly TRBD2 for D (6 bases). Germline V gene lookup returns CDR1 SGHVS and CDR2 FQNEAQ. Trimming shortened V by 1 base and J by 8 bases, and 15 bases separated the two germline ends. The CDR3 length is 15 residues. The CDR3 nucleotides read TGTGCCAGCAGCTTAGGGATGGTGGGAGGCTATGAGCAGTTCTTC. Amino acids: CASSLGMVGGYEQFF.

The CDR3 reads CASSFGVGYGYTF. As DNA, the CDR3 is TGTGCCAGCAGTTTCGGAGTAGGCTATGGCTACACCTTC. The rearrangement links TRBV28 to TRBJ1-2; D gene unclear. Germline V CDR1 and CDR2: MDHEN, SYDVKM. The length of the CDR3 is 13 residues. The V and J ends lost 3 bases and 4 bases respectively, with 9 bases between them.

This chain links TRBV4-1 with TRBJ2-1; 14 bases are a match to TRBD2. This CDR3 spans 17 amino acids. Germline CDR1 MGHRA, CDR2 YSYEKL. V shed 1 base and J 9 bases; nucleotides not matched to a gene: 8. The CDR3 is CASSQVGPGLAGVEQFF. The CDR3 DNA sequence: TGCGCCAGCAGCCAAGTCGGCCCGGGACTAGCGGGAGTTGAGCAGTTCTTC.

The gene calls are TRBV6-5 and TRBJ1-5; D not certain. The CDR3 sequence is 15 residues long. Germline CDR1 is MNHEY and CDR2 is SVGAGI. V was cut by 0 bases and J by 2 bases, with 8 bases left in between. CDR3 protein: CASSYSRLGNQPQHF. DNA of the CDR3: TGTGCCAGCAGTTACTCACGGTTAGGCAATCAGCCCCAGCATTTT.

The V and J genes are TRBV7-2 and TRBJ2-7; a weak D match, TRBD1 (6 bases). V was cut by 6 bases and J by 6 bases, with 21 bases left in between. This CDR3 region has 15 residues. The germline V gene encodes CDR1 SGHTA and CDR2 FQGNSA. The DNA of the CDR3 is TGTGCCAGCAGGGGTACCCGAGCCCAGGGGAGCGAGCAGTACTTC. This codes for CASRGTRAQGSEQYF.

The rearrangement links TRBV4-3 to TRBJ2-2, with D tentatively TRBD1 (6 bases). Germline V gene data show CDR1 as LGHNA and CDR2 as YSLEER. This CDR3 is 16 amino acids long. V shed 1 base and J shed 7 bases, with 16 bases lying between them. The CDR3, as DNA: TGCGCCAGCAGCCAAGGGCGCTCAGGGGCTCACGGGGAGCTGTTTTTT. Its protein product is CASSQGRSGAHGELFF.

The J gene is TRBJ1-2, the V gene TRBV19; D remains ambiguous. Per germline, CDR1 LNHDA and CDR2 SQIVND (reference sequence). V was shortened by 5 bases and J by 1 base, with 8 bases between the two germline ends. The CDR3 contains 13 residues. CDR3 nucleotide sequence: TGTGCCAGTAGTTTTCCTAATAACTATGGCTACACCTTC. Its protein is CASSFPNNYGYTF.

This chain uses TRBV6-5 with TRBJ2-7, with 12 nucleotides matching TRBD2. CDR3 size: 15 residues. Germline V gives CDR1 MNHEY, CDR2 SVGAGI. Trimming cost V 2 bases and J 2 bases; bases outside gene matches: 1. The CDR3 is CASSYLAGGTYEQYF. CDR3 sequence (DNA): TGTGCCAGCAGTTACCTAGCGGGAGGGACCTACGAGCAGTACTTC.

J is TRBJ2-7 and V is TRBV5-1; 7 bases match TRBD1. V gave up 4 bases and J gave up 3 bases; unmatched junction bases: 4. Germline V gives CDR1 SGHRS, CDR2 YFSETQ. This CDR3 comprises 13 residues. The CDR3 nucleotides are TGCGCCAGCAGCCAGGACAGGAGCTACGAGCAGTACTTC. Amino acids: CASSQDRSYEQYF.

The chain links TRBV6-1 to TRBJ1-2; perhaps TRBD1 as D (5 bases). The germline V gene has CDR1 MNHNS and CDR2 SASEGT. CDR3 size: 13 residues. The V gene lost 8 bases and the J gene lost 7 bases, with 17 bases spanning the gap. The CDR3 reads CASGGWGMGGYTF. As DNA, the CDR3 is TGTGCCAGCGGGGGGTGGGGGATGGGTGGCTACACCTTC.

The rearrangement joins TRBV4-2 to TRBJ1-6; 7 bases fit TRBD1. The CDR3 is made up of 18 amino acids. J lost 0 bases, V lost 5 bases, and 10 bases had no gene match. Germline CDR1 and CDR2: LGHNA and YNFKEQ. CDR3 amino acids: CASSERQGSSSYNSPLHF. The CDR3 coding sequence is TGTGCCAGCAGCGAGAGACAGGGATCGAGCTCCTATAATTCACCCCTCCACTTT.

This rearrangement joins TRBV7-2 to TRBJ1-3, with D maybe TRBD1 (5 bases). The CDR3 covers 12 residues. The germline CDR1 and CDR2 sequences are SGHTA and FQGNSA. With 7 bases removed from V and 9 bases from J, the gap between germline ends came to 13 bases. The CDR3 nucleotides are TGTGCCAGCACATCCTACGGGGGCACCATATATTTT. This translates into CASTSYGGTIYF.

The rearrangement uses TRBV9 and TRBJ1-3; D may be TRBD1 (6 bases). Trimming removed 1 base from V and 4 bases from J, with 9 bases in between. Germline assignment: CDR1 SGDLS and CDR2 YYNGEE. This CDR3 region has 14 residues. For the CDR3, the DNA is TGTGCCAGCAGCGTAAACAGGGCGGGAAACACCATATATTTT. This gives the protein CASSVNRAGNTIYF.

The chain uses TRBV28 and TRBJ1-1; perhaps TRBD1 as D (5 bases). CDR1 is MDHEN, CDR2 SYDVKM, per germline. CDR3 length: 14 amino acids. The germline V and J ends were trimmed by 4 bases and 11 bases, with 20 bases remaining between them. CDR3 sequence reads: CASSSHGGFNRAFF. In nucleotides, the CDR3 is TGTGCCAGCAGTTCTCACGGGGGGTTTAATCGGGCTTTCTTT.

The chain joins TRBV30 to TRBJ2-5, with a weak D call TRBD1 (5 bases). V lost 2 bases and J lost 5, with 9 bases in between. The germline V gene has CDR1 GTSNPN and CDR2 SVGIG (reference sequence). CDR3 length: 12 amino acids. Written as DNA, the CDR3 is TGTGCCTGGAGTCCCTCAGGGGAGACCCAGTACTTC. This sequence encodes CAWSPSGETQYF.

The chain recombines TRBV2 with TRBJ1-1, with a weak D call TRBD1 (6 bases). Trimming left V 5 bases short and J 3 bases short, with 10 bases between. Germline values: CDR1 SNHLY, CDR2 FYNNEI. The CDR3 spans 13 residues. For the CDR3, the DNA is TGTGCCAGCAGTAGCCACAGGGACACTGAAGCTTTCTTT. Translated, it gives CASSSHRDTEAFF.

The chain couples TRBV7-9 to TRBJ1-4, with no clear D. CDR1 and CDR2 from the germline V gene are SEHNR and FQNEAQ (reference sequence). This CDR3 has 14 residues. Trimming took 3 bases from V and 4 from J, leaving 9 bases between them. CDR3: CASSFRRDNEKLFF. The DNA for the CDR3 is TGTGCCAGCAGCTTCCGGCGGGATAATGAAAAACTGTTTTTT. The variable domain in full, with the rest retrieved from reference TRBV7-9 and TRBJ1-4, is DTGVSQNPRHKITKRGQNVTFRCDPISEHNRLYWYRQTLGQGPEFLTYFQNEAQLEKSRLLSDRFSAERPKGSFSTLEIQRTEQGDSAMYLCASSFRRDNEKLFFGSGTQLSVL.

V usage is TRBV4-3 and J usage is TRBJ2-7, with D possibly matching TRBD1 (6 bases). V was clipped by 0 bases and J by 2 bases, with 8 bases between them. The V gene's germline CDR1 is LGHNA and CDR2 YSLEER. The CDR3 is 14 residues long. The CDR3 DNA sequence: TGCGCCAGCAGCCAAGACAGGGGCCCCTACGAGCAGTACTTC. Its translation is CASSQDRGPYEQYF.

The chain is built from TRBV7-9 and TRBJ2-7; 7 bases match TRBD2. The V gene end was trimmed by 3 bases and the J gene end by 3 bases; junction bases not matched to a gene: 5. This CDR3 contains 14 residues. Germline CDR1 SEHNR, CDR2 FQNEAQ (reference sequence). The CDR3 DNA follows: TGTGCCAGCAGCTTCGGCGGGGGTCGCTACGAGCAGTACTTC. It encodes CASSFGGGRYEQYF.

The genes are TRBV6-5 and TRBJ1-5; 8 bases align to TRBD1. V was pared by 1 base and J by 9 bases, with 8 bases of the junction left unmatched. The length of the CDR3 is 15 residues. Germline CDR1 and CDR2: MNHEY and SVGAGI. The CDR3 loop reads CASSYYGQGQGPQHF. CDR3 nucleotide sequence: TGTGCCAGCAGTTACTACGGACAGGGTCAAGGGCCCCAGCATTTT.

This chain links TRBV29-1 with TRBJ2-7; D uncertain. This CDR3 is 11 amino acids long. Deletions cut 6 bases from V and 4 bases from J, with 10 bases between. CDR1 is SQVTM and CDR2 is ANQGSEA in the germline V gene. The CDR3 spells CSVREEYEQYF. CDR3 nucleotides: TGCAGCGTCCGCGAGGAGTACGAGCAGTACTTC.

V and J are TRBV21-1 and TRBJ2-7; TRBD2 is taken as the D call from the table, unchecked against the DNA. TRBV21-1 constitutes a pseudogene. This CDR3 comprises 15 residues. The DNA for the CDR3 is TGTGCCAGCAGCAAAAGGGAGCGGTCCCTCTACGAGCAGTACTTC. This codes for CASSKRERSLYEQYF.